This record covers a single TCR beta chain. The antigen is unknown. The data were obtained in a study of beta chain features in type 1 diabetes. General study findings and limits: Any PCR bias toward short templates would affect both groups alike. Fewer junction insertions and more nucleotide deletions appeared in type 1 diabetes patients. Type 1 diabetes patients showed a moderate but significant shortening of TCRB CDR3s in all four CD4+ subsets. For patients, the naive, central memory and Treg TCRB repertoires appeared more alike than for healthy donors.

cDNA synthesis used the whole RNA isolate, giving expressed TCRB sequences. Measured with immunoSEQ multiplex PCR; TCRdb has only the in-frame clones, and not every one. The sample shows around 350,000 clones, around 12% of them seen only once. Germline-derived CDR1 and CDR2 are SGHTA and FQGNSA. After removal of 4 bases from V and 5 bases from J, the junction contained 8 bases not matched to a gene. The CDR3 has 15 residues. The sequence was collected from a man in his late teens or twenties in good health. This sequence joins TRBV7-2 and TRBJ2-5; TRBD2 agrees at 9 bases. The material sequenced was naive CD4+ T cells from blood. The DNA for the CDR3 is TGTGCCAGCAGCTCCGGACTAGCGATATTGGAGACCCAGTACTTC. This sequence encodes CASSSGLAILETQYF.